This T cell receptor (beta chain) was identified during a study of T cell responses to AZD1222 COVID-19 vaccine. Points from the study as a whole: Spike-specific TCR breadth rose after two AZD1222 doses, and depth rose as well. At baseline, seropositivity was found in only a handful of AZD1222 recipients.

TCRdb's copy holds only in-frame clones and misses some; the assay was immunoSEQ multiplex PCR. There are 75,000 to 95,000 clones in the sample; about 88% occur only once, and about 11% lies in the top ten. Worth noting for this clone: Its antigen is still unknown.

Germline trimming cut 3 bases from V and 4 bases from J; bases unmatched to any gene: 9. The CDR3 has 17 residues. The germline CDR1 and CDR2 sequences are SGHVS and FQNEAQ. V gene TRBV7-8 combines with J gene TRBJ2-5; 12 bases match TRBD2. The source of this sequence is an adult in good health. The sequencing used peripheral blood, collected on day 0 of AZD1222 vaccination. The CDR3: CASSFAASGGVRETQYF. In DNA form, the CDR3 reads TGTGCCAGCAGCTTCGCTGCTAGCGGGGGGGTTAGAGAGACCCAGTACTTC.